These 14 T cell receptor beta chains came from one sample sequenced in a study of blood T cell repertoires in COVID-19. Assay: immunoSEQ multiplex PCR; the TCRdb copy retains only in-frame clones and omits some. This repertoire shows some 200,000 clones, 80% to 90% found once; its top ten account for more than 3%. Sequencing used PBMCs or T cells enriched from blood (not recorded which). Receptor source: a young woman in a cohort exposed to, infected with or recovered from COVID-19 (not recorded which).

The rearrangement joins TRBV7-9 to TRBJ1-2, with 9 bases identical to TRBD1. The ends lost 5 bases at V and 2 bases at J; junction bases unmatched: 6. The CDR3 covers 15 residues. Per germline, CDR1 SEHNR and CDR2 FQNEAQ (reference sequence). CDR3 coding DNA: TGTGCCAGCAGCGATCCAGACAGGGGGAACTATGGCTACACCTTC. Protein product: CASSDPDRGNYGYTF.

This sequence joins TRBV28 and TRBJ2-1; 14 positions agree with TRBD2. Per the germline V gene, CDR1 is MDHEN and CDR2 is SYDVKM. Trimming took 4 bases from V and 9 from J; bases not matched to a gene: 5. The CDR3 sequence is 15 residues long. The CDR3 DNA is TGTGCCAGCAGTTCGACTAGCGGGAGGGTAATTGAGCAGTTCTTC. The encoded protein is CASSSTSGRVIEQFF.

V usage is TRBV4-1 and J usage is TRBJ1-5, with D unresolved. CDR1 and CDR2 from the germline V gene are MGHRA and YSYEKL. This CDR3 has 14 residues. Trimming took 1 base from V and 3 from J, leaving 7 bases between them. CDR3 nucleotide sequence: TGCGCCAGCAGCCAAGGGACTCTCAATCAGCCCCAGCATTTT. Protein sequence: CASSQGTLNQPQHF.

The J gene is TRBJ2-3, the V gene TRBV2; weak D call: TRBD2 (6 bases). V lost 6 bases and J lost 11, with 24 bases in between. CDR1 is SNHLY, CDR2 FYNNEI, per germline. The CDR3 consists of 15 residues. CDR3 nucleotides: TGTGCCAGCAGCCGCGGAGGGCCCACCCAAAGCGTGCAGTATTTT. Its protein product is CASSRGGPTQSVQYF. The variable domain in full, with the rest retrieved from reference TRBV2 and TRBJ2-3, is EPEVTQTPSHQVTQMGQEVILRCVPISNHLYFYWYRQILGQKVEFLVSFYNNEISEKSEIFDDQFSVERPDGSNFTLKIRSTKLEDSAMYFCASSRGGPTQSVQYFGPGTRLTVL.

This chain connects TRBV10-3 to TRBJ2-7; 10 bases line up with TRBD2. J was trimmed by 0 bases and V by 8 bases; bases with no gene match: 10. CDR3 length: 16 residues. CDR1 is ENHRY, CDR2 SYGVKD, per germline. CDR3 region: CAISLAGARSSYEQYF. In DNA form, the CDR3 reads TGTGCCATCTCGCTAGCGGGAGCCCGGAGCTCCTACGAGCAGTACTTC.

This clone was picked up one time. The DNA for the CDR3 is TGCAGCGTTGAAGTAAGAGTGAGCGAAGAAGAAAAACTGTTTTTT. Protein: CSVEVRVSEEEKLFF. The chain joins TRBV29-1 to TRBJ1-4; D is undetermined. V gave up 1 base and J gave up 8 bases, with 17 bases separating them. The germline CDR1 and CDR2 sequences are SQVTM and ANQGSEA. The CDR3 is 15 residues long.

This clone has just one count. CDR3 sequence (DNA): TGTGCCAGCAGCGTGGAGGGGTCTGGAAACACCATATATTTT. It codes for CASSVEGSGNTIYF. V gene TRBV5-4 combines with J gene TRBJ1-3; D might be TRBD1 (5 bases). The V gene lost 4 bases and the J gene lost 1 base, with 9 bases spanning the gap. This CDR3 has 14 amino acids. CDR1 SGHNT and CDR2 YYREEE come from the germline V gene (reference sequence).

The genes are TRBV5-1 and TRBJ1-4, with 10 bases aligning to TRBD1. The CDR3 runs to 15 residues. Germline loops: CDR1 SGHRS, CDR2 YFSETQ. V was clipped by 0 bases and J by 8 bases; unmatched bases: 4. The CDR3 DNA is TGCGCCAGCAGCTTGGGCGGGACAGGGGAAGAAAAACTGTTTTTT. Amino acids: CASSLGGTGEEKLFF. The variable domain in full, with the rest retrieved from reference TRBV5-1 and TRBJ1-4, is KAGVTQTPRYLIKTRGQQVTLSCSPISGHRSVSWYQQTPGQGLQFLFEYFSETQRNKGNFPGRFSGRQFSNSRSEMNVSTLELGDSALYLCASSLGGTGEEKLFFGSGTQLSVL.

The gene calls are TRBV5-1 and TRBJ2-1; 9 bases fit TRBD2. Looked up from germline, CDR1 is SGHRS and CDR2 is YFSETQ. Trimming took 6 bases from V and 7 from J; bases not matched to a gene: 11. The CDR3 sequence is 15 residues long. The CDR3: CASTAGASGANEQFF. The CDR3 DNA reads TGCGCCAGCACCGCTGGGGCTAGCGGGGCGAATGAGCAGTTCTTC.

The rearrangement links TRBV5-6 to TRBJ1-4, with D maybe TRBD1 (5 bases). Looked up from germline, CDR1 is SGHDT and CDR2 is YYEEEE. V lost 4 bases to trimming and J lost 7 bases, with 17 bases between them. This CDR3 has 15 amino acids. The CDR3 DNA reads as TGTGCCAGCAGCGCCAGCAGGGAGGCGAGTGAAAAACTGTTTTTT. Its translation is CASSASREASEKLFF.

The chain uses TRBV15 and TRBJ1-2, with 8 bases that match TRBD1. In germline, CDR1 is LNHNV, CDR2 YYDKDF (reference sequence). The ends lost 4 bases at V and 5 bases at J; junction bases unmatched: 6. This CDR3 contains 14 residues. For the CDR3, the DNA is TGTGCCACCAGCACCCGGGACAGGCTTTATGGCTACACCTTC. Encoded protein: CATSTRDRLYGYTF. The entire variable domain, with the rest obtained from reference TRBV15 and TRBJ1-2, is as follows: DAMVIQNPRYQVTQFGKPVTLSCSQTLNHNVMYWYQQKSSQAPKLLFHYYDKDFNNEADTPDNFQSRRPNTSFCFLDIRSPGLGDTAMYLCATSTRDRLYGYTFGSGTRLTVV.

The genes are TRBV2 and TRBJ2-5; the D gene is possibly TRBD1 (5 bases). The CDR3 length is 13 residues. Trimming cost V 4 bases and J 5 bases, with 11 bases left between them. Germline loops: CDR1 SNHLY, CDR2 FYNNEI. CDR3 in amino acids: CASSGTRSETQYF. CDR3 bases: TGTGCCAGCAGTGGGACACGATCGGAGACCCAGTACTTC.

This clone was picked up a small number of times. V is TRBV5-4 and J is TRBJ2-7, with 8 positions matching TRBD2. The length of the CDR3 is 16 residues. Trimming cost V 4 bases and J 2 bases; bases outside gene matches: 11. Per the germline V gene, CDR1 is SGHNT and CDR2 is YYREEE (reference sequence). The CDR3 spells CASSTGGAGSPYEQYF. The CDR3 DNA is TGTGCCAGCAGCACCGGGGGGGCGGGGAGTCCCTACGAGCAGTACTTC.

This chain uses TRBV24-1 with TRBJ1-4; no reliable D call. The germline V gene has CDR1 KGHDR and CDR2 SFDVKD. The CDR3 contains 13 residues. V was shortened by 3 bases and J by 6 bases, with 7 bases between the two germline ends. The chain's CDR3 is CATSDAGDEKLFF. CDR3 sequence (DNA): TGTGCCACCAGTGATGCCGGGGATGAAAAACTGTTTTTT.